This T cell receptor beta chain stems from a study of breast tumors, draining lymph nodes, adjacent tissues. The lymph nodes were axillary draining lymph nodes from breast cancer patients. TCRdb re-derived calls from the multiplex PCR reads in MiXCR, one entry per CDR3 protein. Of some 130,000 distinct CDR3 sequences in the sample, approximately 20% are singletons; the top ten hold around 2.6%. Study conclusions and caveats: Luminal-like breast cancer showed significantly greater tumor-nontumor repertoire similarity than basal-like breast cancer did. That most tumor T cells come from lymph nodes remained unproven. Tumors had less TCR diversity than lymph nodes, more than nontumor tissue.

V dropped 6 bases and J dropped 6; count of bases not matched to a gene: 13. Germline V gene lookup returns CDR1 LNHDA and CDR2 SQIVND (reference sequence). The CDR3 has 15 amino acids. This clonotype was found many times. The antigen is undetermined. Sample: axillary lymph node tissue. The chain couples TRBV19 to TRBJ2-7; 8 bases are shared with TRBD1. This receptor was taken from a female donor with breast cancer. Some clones in this sample may be carry-over from other donors' samples. CDR3 region: CASSPPPQTGGEQYF. In DNA form, the CDR3 reads TGTGCCAGTAGCCCCCCCCCCCAAACAGGGGGCGAGCAGTACTTC.